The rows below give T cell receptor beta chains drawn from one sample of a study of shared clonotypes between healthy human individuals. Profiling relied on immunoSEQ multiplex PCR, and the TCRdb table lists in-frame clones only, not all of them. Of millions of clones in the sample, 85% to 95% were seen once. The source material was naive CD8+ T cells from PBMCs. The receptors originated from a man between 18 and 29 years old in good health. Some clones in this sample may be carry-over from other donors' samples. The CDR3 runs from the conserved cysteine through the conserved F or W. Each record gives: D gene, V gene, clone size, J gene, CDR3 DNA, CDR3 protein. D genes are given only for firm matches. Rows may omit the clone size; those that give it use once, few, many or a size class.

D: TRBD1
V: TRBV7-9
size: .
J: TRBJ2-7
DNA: TGTGCCAGCAGCCGAGGGGACAGGGCCTACGAGCAGTACTTC
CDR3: CASSRGDRAYEQYF

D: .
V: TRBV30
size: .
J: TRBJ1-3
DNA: TGTGCCTGGGTCCCCTACTCCGGGACACTCACTGGAAACACCATATATTTT
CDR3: CAWVPYSGTLTGNTIYF

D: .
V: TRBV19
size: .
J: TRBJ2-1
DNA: TGTGCCAGTAGTTATAGTGGGTACAATGAGCAGTTCTTC
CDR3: CASSYSGYNEQFF

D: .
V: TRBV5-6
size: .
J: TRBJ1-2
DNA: TGTGCCAGCAGCTTGGCTCAGGGGTACTATGGCTACACCTTC
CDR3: CASSLAQGYYGYTF

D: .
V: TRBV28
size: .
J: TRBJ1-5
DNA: TGTGCCAGCAGTCCACCGGACGGGGATCAGCCCCAGCATTTT
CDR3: CASSPPDGDQPQHF

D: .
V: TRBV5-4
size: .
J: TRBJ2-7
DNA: TGTGCCAGCAGCTTGCAGGGCGAGCAGTACTTC
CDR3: CASSLQGEQYF

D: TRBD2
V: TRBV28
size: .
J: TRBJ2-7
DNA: TGTGCCAGCAGGACGGGACTAGCGGGTTCCTACGAGCAGTACTTC
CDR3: CASRTGLAGSYEQYF

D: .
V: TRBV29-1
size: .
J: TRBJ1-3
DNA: TGCAGCTCTGAAACCTTCAACAGGGACACCATATATTTT
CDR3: CSSETFNRDTIYF

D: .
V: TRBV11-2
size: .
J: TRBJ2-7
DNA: TGTGCCAGCAGCTTAGAGGGCAGGGGCGCCTACGAGCAGTACTTC
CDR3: CASSLEGRGAYEQYF

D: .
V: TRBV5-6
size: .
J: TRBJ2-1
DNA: TGTGCCAGCAGCCGCGTGGATGAGCAGTTCTTC
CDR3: CASSRVDEQFF

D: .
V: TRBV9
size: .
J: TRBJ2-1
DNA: TGTGCCAGCAGCGGACCGGGCCTATACAATGAGCAGTTCTTC
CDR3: CASSGPGLYNEQFF

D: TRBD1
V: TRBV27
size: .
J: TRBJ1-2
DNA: TGTGCCAGCAGTTGGGGACAGAACTATGGCTACACCTTC
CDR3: CASSWGQNYGYTF

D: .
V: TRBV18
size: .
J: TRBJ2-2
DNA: TGTGCCAGCTCACGGGGGTGGCAGGAGCTATCGAACACCGGGGAGCTGTTTTTT
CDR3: CASSRGWQELSNTGELFF

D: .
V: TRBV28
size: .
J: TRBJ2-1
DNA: TGTGCCACCAGGGAGAGGTCCTACAATGAGCAGTTCTTC
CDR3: CATRERSYNEQFF

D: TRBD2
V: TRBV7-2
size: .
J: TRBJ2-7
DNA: TGTGCCAGCAGCGCCGAGCGGGATTTGTTGGTGGACTACGAGCAGTACTTC
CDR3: CASSAERDLLVDYEQYF

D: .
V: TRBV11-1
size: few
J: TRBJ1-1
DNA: TGTGCCAGCCGGACAGAGGGCACTGAAGCTTTCTTT
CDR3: CASRTEGTEAFF

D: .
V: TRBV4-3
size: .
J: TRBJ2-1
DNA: TGCGCCAGCAGCCAAGATCACAAAAGCTCCTACAATGAGCAGTTCTTC
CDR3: CASSQDHKSSYNEQFF

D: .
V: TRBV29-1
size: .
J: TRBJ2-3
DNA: TGCAGCGTTGACGGGGAAGGGTACACAGATACGCAGTATTTT
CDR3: CSVDGEGYTDTQYF

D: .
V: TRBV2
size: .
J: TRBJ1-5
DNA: TGTGCCAGCAGTGAAGGCTATCTCATCCGGGACAAGGATCAGCCCCAGCATTTT
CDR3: CASSEGYLIRDKDQPQHF

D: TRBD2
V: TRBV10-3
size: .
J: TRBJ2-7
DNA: TGTGCTACGGGCGAAGTAGCGGGAGCTTGGGGGGCCGAGCAGTACTTC
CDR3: CATGEVAGAWGAEQYF

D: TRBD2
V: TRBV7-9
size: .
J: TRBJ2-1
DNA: TGTGCCAGCAGCCCGAGACTAGCGGGAGGGCAGAATGAGCAGTTCTTC
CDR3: CASSPRLAGGQNEQFF

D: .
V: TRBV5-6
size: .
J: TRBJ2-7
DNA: TGTGCCAGCAGCTTGAGACTATCACACGAGCAGTACTTC
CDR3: CASSLRLSHEQYF

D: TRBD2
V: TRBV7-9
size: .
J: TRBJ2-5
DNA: TGTGCCAGCAGCTTTTTGGCGGGAGGCGTAGTTGAGACCCAGTACTTC
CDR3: CASSFLAGGVVETQYF

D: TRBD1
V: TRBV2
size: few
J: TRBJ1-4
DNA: TGTGCCAGCAGTGAAGTCCGGGACAGGGGTGAAAAACTGTTTTTT
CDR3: CASSEVRDRGEKLFF

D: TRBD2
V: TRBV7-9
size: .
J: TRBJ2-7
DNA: TGTGCCAGCAGCCCCCGGGGGGGAGAGCAGTACTTC
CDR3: CASSPRGGEQYF

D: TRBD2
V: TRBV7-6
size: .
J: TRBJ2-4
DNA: TGTGCCAGCAGCTTGGATAGCGGGAGGGCCCCTGGAAACATTCAGTACTTC
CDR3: CASSLDSGRAPGNIQYF

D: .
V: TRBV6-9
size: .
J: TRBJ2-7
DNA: TGTGCCAGCAGTTACGGGGCGGAGCGCTACGAGCAGTACTTC
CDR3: CASSYGAERYEQYF

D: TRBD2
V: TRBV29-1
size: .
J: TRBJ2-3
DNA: TGCAGCGTTGCGAGGACTAGCGGCCCCGGAGATACGCAGTATTTT
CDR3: CSVARTSGPGDTQYF

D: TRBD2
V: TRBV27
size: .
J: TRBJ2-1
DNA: TGTGCCAGCTCGCCCATTGCGGCGGGAGGGCTCGCGCAGTTCTTC
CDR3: CASSPIAAGGLAQFF

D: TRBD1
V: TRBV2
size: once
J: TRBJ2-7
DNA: TGTGCCAGCAGTCCGGGACAGGGGATCGAGCAGTACTTC
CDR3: CASSPGQGIEQYF

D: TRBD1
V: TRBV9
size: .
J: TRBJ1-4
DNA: TGTGCCAGCAGCGAGGGACAGCGTAATGAAAAACTGTTTTTT
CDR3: CASSEGQRNEKLFF

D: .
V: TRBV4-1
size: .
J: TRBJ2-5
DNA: TGCGCCAGCAGCCAAGACGTAGAGGAGACCCAGTACTTC
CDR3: CASSQDVEETQYF

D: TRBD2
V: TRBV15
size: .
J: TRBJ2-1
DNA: TGTGCCACCAGCAGAGAGGCTAGCGGGGAGAATGAGCAGTTCTTC
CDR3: CATSREASGENEQFF